This T cell receptor (beta chain) derives from a study of cytomegalovirus exposure and HLA in healthy donors. The sample holds a few counts of this clone. The CDR3 runs 15 residues. V was pared by 0 bases and J by 8 bases, with 5 bases of the junction left unmatched. Germline V gene lookup returns CDR1 SGHTA and CDR2 FQGNSA. In the PCR, 60 Vbeta and 13 Jbeta primers were used. Profiled with immunoSEQ multiplex PCR; TCRdb holds only in-frame clones, not every one. This repertoire shows over 110,000 clones, about 80% found once; its top ten account for under 1.5%. J is TRBJ2-1 and V is TRBV7-2; 9 nucleotides agree with TRBD1. The sequence was obtained from a male donor in good health and CMV-seropositive. Specimen: PBMCs. Here the CDR3 reads CASSLAGTGSHEQFF. CDR3 nucleotide sequence: TGTGCCAGCAGCTTAGCGGGGACAGGGAGCCATGAGCAGTTCTTC.